This T cell receptor (beta chain) was documented in a study of cytomegalovirus exposure and HLA in healthy donors. Across the study: Genotyping of hundreds of donors showed that around 81% belonged to the Caucasian-associated ancestry cluster.

Primers: 60 Vbeta forward and 13 Jbeta reverse. TCRdb's copy holds only in-frame clones and misses some; the assay was immunoSEQ multiplex PCR. The sample carries about 110,000 clones, more than 60% recorded once. Source material: PBMCs. This clonotype originated in a man in his 60s in good health and CMV-seronegative.

The CDR3 reads CASSGNWRAGGTDTQYF. The CDR3 DNA reads as TGTGCCAGCAGCGGAAACTGGCGAGCGGGTGGGACAGATACGCAGTATTTT. This chain joins TRBV9 and TRBJ2-3, with D tentatively TRBD2 (6 bases). From germline, CDR1 is SGDLS and CDR2 YYNGEE. CDR3 length: 17 amino acids. Trimming removed 3 bases from V and 3 bases from J, with 20 bases in between.